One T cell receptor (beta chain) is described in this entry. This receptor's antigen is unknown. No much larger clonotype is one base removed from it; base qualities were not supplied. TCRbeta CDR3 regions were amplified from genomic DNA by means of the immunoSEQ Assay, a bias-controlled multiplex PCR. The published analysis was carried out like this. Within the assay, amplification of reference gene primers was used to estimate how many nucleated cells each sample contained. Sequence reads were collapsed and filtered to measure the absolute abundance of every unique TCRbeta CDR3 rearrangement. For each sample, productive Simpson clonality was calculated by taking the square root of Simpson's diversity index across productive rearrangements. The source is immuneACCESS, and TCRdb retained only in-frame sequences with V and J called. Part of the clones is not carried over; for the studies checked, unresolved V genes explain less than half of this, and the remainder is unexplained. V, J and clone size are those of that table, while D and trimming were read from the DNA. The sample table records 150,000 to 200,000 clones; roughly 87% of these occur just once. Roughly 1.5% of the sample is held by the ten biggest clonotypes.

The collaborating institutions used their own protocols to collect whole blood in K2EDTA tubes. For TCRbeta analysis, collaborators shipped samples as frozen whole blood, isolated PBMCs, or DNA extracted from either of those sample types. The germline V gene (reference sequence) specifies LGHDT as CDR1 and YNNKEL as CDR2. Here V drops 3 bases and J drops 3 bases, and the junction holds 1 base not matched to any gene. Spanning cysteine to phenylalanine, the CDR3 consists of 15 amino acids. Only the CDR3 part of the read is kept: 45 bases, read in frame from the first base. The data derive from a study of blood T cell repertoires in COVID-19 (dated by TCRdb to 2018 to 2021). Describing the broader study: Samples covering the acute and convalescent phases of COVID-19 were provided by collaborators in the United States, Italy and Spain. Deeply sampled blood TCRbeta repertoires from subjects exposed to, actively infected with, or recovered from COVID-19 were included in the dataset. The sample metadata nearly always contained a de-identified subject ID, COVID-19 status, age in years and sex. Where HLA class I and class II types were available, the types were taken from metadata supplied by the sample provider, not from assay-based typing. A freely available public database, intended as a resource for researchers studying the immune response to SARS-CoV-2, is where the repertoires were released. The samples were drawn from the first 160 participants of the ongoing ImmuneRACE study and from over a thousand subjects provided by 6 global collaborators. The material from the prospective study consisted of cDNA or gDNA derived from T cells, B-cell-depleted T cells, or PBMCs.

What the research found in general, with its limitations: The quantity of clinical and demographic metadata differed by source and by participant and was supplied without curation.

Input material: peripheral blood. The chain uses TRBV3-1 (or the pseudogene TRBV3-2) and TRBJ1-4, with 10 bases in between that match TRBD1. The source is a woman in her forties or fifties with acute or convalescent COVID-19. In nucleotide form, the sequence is TGTGCCAGCAGCCAGGGACAGGGGTCTAATGAAAAACTGTTTTTT. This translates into CASSQGQGSNEKLFF.